A single sample gave rise to the 19 T cell receptor beta chains below, sequenced in a study of T cells after yellow fever vaccination. TCRdb re-called the 5' RACE reads through MiXCR, storing one row per CDR3 protein. This sample yields under 250,000 distinct CDR3 sequences, of which approximately 3% are seen a single time; 3.2% belongs to the top ten. Sequences were derived from CD4+ T cells sorted from PBMCs, sampled 10 days after the yellow fever booster vaccination. The receptor source for this set is a man aged 18 to 30 who received the YFV17D yellow fever vaccine.

This clonotype has ten or more counts. V usage is TRBV12-3 or TRBV12-4 and J usage is TRBJ2-7; D is possibly TRBD1 (6 bases). The V gene lost 5 bases and the J gene lost 0 bases, with 8 bases spanning the gap. The CDR3 is made up of 13 amino acids. The DNA for the CDR3 is TGTGCCAGCAGTGGCAGGGGCTCCTACGAGCAGTACTTC. As protein: CASSGRGSYEQYF.

The rearrangement joins TRBV9 to TRBJ1-2; weak D call: TRBD1 (5 bases). This CDR3 has 14 residues. V gave up 4 bases and J gave up 4 bases, with 14 bases separating them. Germline CDR1 is SGDLS and CDR2 is YYNGEE. For the CDR3, the DNA is TGTGCCAGCAGCTTGGACCCCGGGGCCTATGGCTACACCTTC. Translating gives CASSLDPGAYGYTF.

The rearrangement uses TRBV30 and TRBJ2-1, with TRBD1 as a possible D gene (6 bases). Between the trimmed V and J ends, which lost 0 bases and 15 bases, there was a span of 12 bases. Germline CDR1 GTSNPN, CDR2 SVGIG (reference sequence). CDR3 length equals 11 residues. CDR3 loop: CAWSVQGRPFF. The DNA of the CDR3 is TGTGCCTGGAGTGTACAGGGTCGGCCGTTCTTC.

There are many counts of this clonotype. The chain links TRBV7-2 to TRBJ2-5; maybe TRBD2 (5 bases). CDR1 and CDR2 (germline): SGHTA, FQGNSA. This CDR3 comprises 15 residues. The V gene lost 5 bases and the J gene lost 5 bases, with 18 bases spanning the gap. As DNA, the CDR3 is TGTGCCAGCAGCCCCGAGGGCCTAGCATATGAGACCCAGTACTTC. Its protein product is CASSPEGLAYETQYF.

This clonotype was seen many times. This chain uses TRBV12-3 or TRBV12-4 with TRBJ2-4, with 8 bases identical to TRBD2. This CDR3 is 13 amino acids long. V lost 4 bases, J lost 10 bases, and 6 bases stayed unmatched. This CDR3 reads CASSSRLATIQYF. In nucleotides, the CDR3 is TGTGCCAGCAGTTCGAGACTAGCGACAATTCAGTACTTC.

This clonotype occurred many times. The genes are TRBV12-3 or TRBV12-4 and TRBJ2-2; TRBD2 aligns across 9 bases. J lost 8 bases, V lost 2 bases, and 3 bases had no gene match. The CDR3 is 14 residues long. DNA for the CDR3: TGTGCCAGCAGTTTACGTCTAGCGGGGGGGGAGCTGTTTTTT. It translates to CASSLRLAGGELFF.

The rearrangement links TRBV5-4 to TRBJ2-1; TRBD2 aligns across 8 bases. In germline, CDR1 is SGHNT, CDR2 YYREEE (reference sequence). V shed 0 bases and J 9 bases; nucleotides not matched to a gene: 5. This CDR3 spans 14 amino acids. The CDR3 sequence: CASSLVSGGSEQFF. CDR3 nucleotide sequence: TGTGCCAGCAGCTTGGTGAGCGGGGGAAGTGAGCAGTTCTTC.

This clonotype was recorded many times. The V call is TRBV7-8, the J call TRBJ1-1, with D tentatively TRBD1 (5 bases). The CDR3 contains 16 residues. The V and J ends lost 5 bases and 4 bases respectively, with 20 bases between them. Germline CDR1 SGHVS, CDR2 FQNEAQ. The CDR3 coding sequence is TGTGCCAGCAGCCCCCGGGGACGGGGTACTTTCACTGAAGCTTTCTTT. Its protein is CASSPRGRGTFTEAFF.

There are many counts of this clonotype. This sequence joins TRBV5-6 and TRBJ2-3, with D uncertain. The germline CDR1 and CDR2 sequences are SGHDT and YYEEEE. V was clipped by 4 bases and J by 4 bases, with 10 bases between them. This CDR3 is built from 13 residues. The CDR3 sequence is CASSTKVSDTQYF. The DNA of the CDR3 is TGTGCCAGCAGCACCAAAGTCTCAGATACGCAGTATTTT. Drawing the rest from reference TRBV5-6 and TRBJ2-3, the complete variable domain is DAGVTQSPTHLIKTRGQQVTLRCSPKSGHDTVSWYQQALGQGPQFIFQYYEEEERQRGNFPDRFSGHQFPNYSSELNVNALLLGDSALYLCASSTKVSDTQYFGPGTRLTVL.

This chain uses TRBV7-2 with TRBJ1-5; D might be TRBD1 (5 bases). From germline, CDR1 is SGHTA and CDR2 FQGNSA. V was clipped by 2 bases and J by 9 bases, with 14 bases between them. CDR3 size: 14 residues. The CDR3 nucleotides are TGTGCCAGCAGCTTATTGGGGGGGTTTATGCCCCAGCATTTT. It is translated as CASSLLGGFMPQHF.

This clonotype was counted only a few times. V gene TRBV5-1 combines with J gene TRBJ2-7; no reliable D call. Trimming took 0 bases from V and 4 from J, leaving 8 bases between them. The CDR3 has 13 amino acids. Per the germline V gene, CDR1 is SGHRS and CDR2 is YFSETQ. CDR3 residues: CASSLVGEYEQYF. Written as DNA, the CDR3 is TGCGCCAGCAGCTTGGTAGGAGAATACGAGCAGTACTTC.

This clonotype was counted between two and nine times. V is TRBV5-1 and J is TRBJ1-3, with D possibly being TRBD1 (5 bases). CDR1 and CDR2 from the germline V gene are SGHRS and YFSETQ. V lost 4 bases to trimming and J lost 0 bases, with 14 bases between them. The CDR3 sequence is 16 residues long. The CDR3, as DNA: TGCGCCAGCAGCGAGGTCGGGGGAGACTCTGGAAACACCATATATTTT. This sequence encodes CASSEVGGDSGNTIYF.

This clonotype was recorded at least ten times. The chain uses TRBV7-2 and TRBJ2-3; maybe TRBD2 (7 bases). Germline-derived CDR1 and CDR2 are SGHTA and FQGNSA. V lost 3 bases to trimming and J lost 5 bases, with 12 bases between them. CDR3 length equals 14 residues. As DNA, the CDR3 is TGTGCCAGCAGCTTCGGGGGGCCTGGAGATACGCAGTATTTT. Its translation is CASSFGGPGDTQYF.

This clonotype was recorded a few times. The chain links TRBV30 to TRBJ2-5, with D perhaps TRBD1 (6 bases). CDR1 and CDR2 from the germline V gene are GTSNPN and SVGIG (reference sequence). Trimming removed 0 bases from V and 4 bases from J, with 9 bases in between. This CDR3 contains 13 residues. The CDR3 nucleotides read TGTGCCTGGAGTGTGAAAGGGGGAGAGACCCAGTACTTC. Amino acids: CAWSVKGGETQYF.

This clonotype was counted only a few times. The V gene is TRBV5-1, the J gene TRBJ1-2; D is unclear. From germline, CDR1 is SGHRS and CDR2 YFSETQ. The ends were cut back, 3 bases at V and 4 bases at J, with 16 bases in the middle. This CDR3 has 15 amino acids. The chain's CDR3 is CASSSSSSPSYGYTF. Written as DNA, the CDR3 is TGCGCCAGCAGCTCGTCAAGTTCCCCTAGCTATGGCTACACCTTC.

In its sample, this clonotype was seen many times. The chain's CDR3 is CSATLGPGDSPLHF. The DNA for the CDR3 is TGCAGTGCTACCCTAGGGCCAGGGGATTCACCCCTCCACTTT. The V gene is TRBV20-1, the J gene TRBJ1-6; weak D call: TRBD1 (6 bases). Trimming took 4 bases from V and 8 from J, leaving 15 bases between them. Germline CDR1 is DFQATT and CDR2 is SNEGSKA (reference sequence). CDR3 length equals 14 residues.

This clonotype was detected many times. The V gene is TRBV29-1, the J gene TRBJ2-3; a possible D gene is TRBD2 (6 bases). Germline-derived CDR1 and CDR2 are SQVTM and ANQGSEA. V gave up 3 bases and J gave up 1 base, with 11 bases separating them. This CDR3 contains 14 residues. CDR3 sequence reads: CSVDEGGGTDTQYF. In nucleotides, the CDR3 is TGCAGCGTTGATGAGGGCGGGGGCACAGATACGCAGTATTTT.

This clonotype has a count of ten or more. The CDR3 loop is CASMRAREKETQYF. The CDR3 DNA is TGCGCCAGCATGAGGGCCCGGGAAAAAGAGACCCAGTACTTC. The gene calls are TRBV5-1 and TRBJ2-5; weak D call: TRBD2 (5 bases). This CDR3 comprises 14 residues. The germline V and J ends were trimmed by 6 bases and 3 bases, with 15 bases remaining between them. Germline-derived CDR1 and CDR2 are SGHRS and YFSETQ.

The chain carries TRBV20-1 and TRBJ1-2; 8 bases line up with TRBD1. Germline V gives CDR1 DFQATT, CDR2 SNEGSKA (reference sequence). The CDR3 sequence is 12 residues long. Trimming cost V 5 bases and J 7 bases; bases outside gene matches: 6. CDR3 sequence: CSAQQGEVGYTF. CDR3 DNA sequence: TGCAGTGCTCAACAGGGGGAGGTTGGCTACACCTTC.